The clone carrying this T cell receptor (beta chain) was detected a few times. The data were obtained in a study of blood T cell repertoires in COVID-19. Study context: Samples taken during acute and convalescent COVID-19 were collected in the United States, Italy and Spain. The cDNA or gDNA used as material had been derived from T cells, B-cell-depleted T cells, or PBMCs.

Authors' analysis steps: Amplification from reference gene primers served as the basis for estimated nucleated cell counts. Method: immunoSEQ multiplex PCR; TCRdb's copy keeps in-frame clones and lacks some. The V and J calls and clone size were taken over from that table, and D and trimming were inferred from the DNA. The data contain 65,000 to 95,000 clones, approximately 91% of them singletons. Germline V lookup: CDR1 LNHDA, CDR2 SQIVND (reference sequence). Trimming cost V 3 bases and J 5 bases, with 13 bases left between them. The CDR3 covers 14 residues. This chain uses TRBV19 with TRBJ1-1; TRBD1 might be the D (5 bases). This clonotype originated in a man in his 70s with active or convalescent COVID-19. Sequencing was carried out using peripheral blood. The CDR3 nucleotides are TGTGCCAGTAGTATCGGCATAAAGGGGACTGAAGCTTTCTTT. This translates into CASSIGIKGTEAFF.